Included here is one TCR beta chain sequence, with context. The donors, healthy Caucasians from Russia, were aged roughly 6 to 95. This record comes from a study of blood T cells in healthy people across ages. Using a J-beta primer mix together with a sample-barcoded 5' primer, a second PCR was run for roughly 6 to 12 cycles. TCRdb reanalysed the 5' RACE reads using MiXCR and keeps one entry per CDR3 protein. Of fewer than 1 million distinct CDR3 sequences detected, approximately 48% appear once; the ten largest clones hold roughly 19%. The CDR3 has 14 residues. From germline, CDR1 is LGHNA and CDR2 YSLEER. V was trimmed by 4 bases and J by 4 bases, leaving 11 bases between them.

The chain employs TRBV4-3 and TRBJ1-5, with a possible D match to TRBD1 (6 bases). The sequenced material came from blood. The sequence was collected from a man aged 60 to 75 in good health. The CDR3 here is CASSPGVVNQPQHF. Written as DNA, the CDR3 is TGCGCCAGCAGCCCAGGGGTAGTAAATCAGCCCCAGCATTTT.